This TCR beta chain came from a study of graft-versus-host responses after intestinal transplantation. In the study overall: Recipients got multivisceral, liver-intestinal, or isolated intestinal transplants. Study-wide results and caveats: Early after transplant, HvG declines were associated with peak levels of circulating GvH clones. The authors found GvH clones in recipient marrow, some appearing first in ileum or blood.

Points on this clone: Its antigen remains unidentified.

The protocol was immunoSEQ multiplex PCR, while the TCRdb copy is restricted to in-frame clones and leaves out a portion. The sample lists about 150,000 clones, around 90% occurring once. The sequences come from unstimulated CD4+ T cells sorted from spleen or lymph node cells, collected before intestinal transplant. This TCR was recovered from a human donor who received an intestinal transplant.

The CDR3 DNA sequence: TGTGCCTGGGGGACAGGTAACACTGAAGCTTTCTTT. Translated, it gives CAWGTGNTEAFF. The chain is built from TRBV30 and TRBJ1-1; 8 nucleotides match TRBD1. Germline CDR1 GTSNPN, CDR2 SVGIG (reference sequence). Trimming cost V 5 bases and J 2 bases; bases outside gene matches: 1. This CDR3 is built from 12 residues.